The 8 T cell receptor beta chains in this list originate from one sample, sequenced in a study of T cells in localized non-small cell lung cancer. Profiled with immunoSEQ multiplex PCR; TCRdb holds only in-frame clones, not every one. The sample carries 65,000 to 90,000 clones, around three quarters recorded once. The sample here was PBMCs, taken before any cancer treatment. These receptors originate from a man aged 40-75 years with stage II squamous cell lung carcinoma.

V usage is TRBV14 and J usage is TRBJ1-6; no firm D call. Germline CDR1 SGHDN, CDR2 FVKESK. V was shortened by 1 base and J by 11 bases, with 9 bases between the two germline ends. This CDR3 is built from 13 residues. CDR3 sequence reads: CASSQGSAAPLHF. CDR3 nucleotide sequence: TGTGCCAGCAGCCAAGGTTCTGCTGCACCCCTCCACTTT.

A single count supports this clone. V is TRBV5-1 and J is TRBJ2-5; D is possibly TRBD1 (6 bases). Per germline, CDR1 SGHRS and CDR2 YFSETQ. The germline V and J ends were trimmed by 1 base and 3 bases, with 13 bases remaining between them. The CDR3 is 15 residues long. The DNA for the CDR3 is TGCGCCAGCAGCTTGTCCGACAGGACGAAAGAGACCCAGTACTTC. Protein: CASSLSDRTKETQYF.

The CDR3 region is CASSQELMDSPLHF. CDR3 sequence (DNA): TGTGCCAGCAGCCAAGAGCTGATGGATTCACCCCTCCACTTT. The rearrangement uses TRBV4-2 and TRBJ1-6, with D uncertain. Trimming shortened V by 0 bases and J by 8 bases, and 8 bases separated the two germline ends. Germline V CDR1 and CDR2: LGHNA, YNFKEQ. This CDR3 contains 14 residues.

The chain carries TRBV11-2 and TRBJ2-5, with D possibly matching TRBD1 (6 bases). The CDR3 is 14 residues long. V shed 5 bases and J shed 4 bases, with 14 bases lying between them. From germline, CDR1 is SGHAT and CDR2 FQNNGV. The CDR3 sequence: CASSLQGSRETQYF. CDR3 coding DNA: TGTGCCAGCAGCCTCCAGGGGAGTCGAGAGACCCAGTACTTC. Combining the CDR3 with reference TRBV11-2 and TRBJ2-5 gives the whole variable domain EAGVAQSPRYKIIEKRQSVAFWCNPISGHATLYWYQQILGQGPKLLIQFQNNGVVDDSQLPKDRFSAERLKGVDSTLKIQPAKLEDSAVYLCASSLQGSRETQYFGPGTRLLVL.

The rearrangement uses TRBV25-1 and TRBJ2-5, with 7 nucleotides matching TRBD2. Germline-derived CDR1 and CDR2 are MGHDK and SYGVNS. The CDR3 runs 15 residues. With V trimmed by 5 bases and J by 5 bases, 11 bases remained unmatched. CDR3 coding DNA: TGTGCCAGCAGTCGTGGGGCGGGGGTACGGGAGACCCAGTACTTC. Translated: CASSRGAGVRETQYF.

This clone was observed once. The genes are TRBV5-8 and TRBJ2-7; 10 bases are shared with TRBD1. The CDR3 extends over 13 amino acids. Trimming at V came to 7 bases and at J to 6 bases, leaving 7 bases not matched to a gene. Germline values: CDR1 SGHTS, CDR2 YDEGEE. This CDR3 reads CASVGQGVGEQYF. The CDR3 nucleotides read TGTGCCAGCGTCGGACAGGGGGTAGGCGAGCAGTACTTC.

This clone came up a few times. The chain recombines TRBV28 with TRBJ1-2; a possible D gene is TRBD1 (5 bases). The CDR3 spans 13 residues. Germline loops: CDR1 MDHEN, CDR2 SYDVKM. V lost 2 bases and J lost 8, with 12 bases in between. In DNA form, the CDR3 reads TGTGCCAGCAGTTTAGAACAGGTTGGGGGCTACACCTTC. Its protein product is CASSLEQVGGYTF.

A single count supports this clone. The rearrangement uses TRBV29-1 and TRBJ2-2, with D possibly TRBD2 on 5 matching bases. This CDR3 comprises 13 residues. CDR1 and CDR2 from the germline V gene are SQVTM and ANQGSEA. Between the trimmed V and J ends, which lost 3 bases and 6 bases, there was a span of 11 bases. The CDR3 nucleotides are TGCAGCGTTGACGGTGGGAGTTCCGGGGAGCTGTTTTTT. This gives the protein CSVDGGSSGELFF.